This T cell receptor (beta chain) emerged from a study of blood T cell repertoires in COVID-19. This table comes from immunoSEQ multiplex PCR, and its TCRdb copy is limited to in-frame clones, with some not included. The table shows roughly 380,000 clones, with 85% occurring only once. Germline V gene data show CDR1 as SGDLS and CDR2 as YYNGEE. Deletions cut 0 bases from V and 0 bases from J, with 12 bases between. The CDR3 sequence is 17 residues long. The clonotype comes from a woman in her late teens or twenties with acute or convalescent COVID-19. The sequencing input was peripheral blood. The chain links TRBV9 to TRBJ2-2; no definite D call. CDR3: CASSVGVGPSNTGELFF. Written as DNA, the CDR3 is TGTGCCAGCAGCGTAGGAGTGGGCCCTTCGAACACCGGGGAGCTGTTTTTT.